The 12 T cell receptor beta chains below come from one sample, sequenced in a study of blood T cells in healthy people across ages. Combining a sample-barcoded 5' primer with a J-beta primer mix, a second PCR ran for roughly 6 to 11 cycles. MiXCR was run by TCRdb on the 5' RACE reads, yielding one entry per CDR3 protein. The sample includes over a million distinct CDR3 sequences, under 55% seen only once; the top ten take approximately 4.1%. Material for sequencing was blood. Source of these receptors: a young woman in good health.

This sequence joins TRBV5-6 and TRBJ2-7, with 8 bases that match TRBD1. The V gene end was trimmed by 4 bases and the J gene end by 7 bases; junction bases not matched to a gene: 25. This CDR3 contains 19 residues. Germline CDR1 reads SGHDT; CDR2 reads YYEEEE. CDR3 bases: TGTGCCAGCAGCGCGGAAGTTGACAGGGGACTCGGCTCTTTTAATGAGCAGTACTTC. Amino acid sequence: CASSAEVDRGLGSFNEQYF.

This clonotype was detected a few times. The chain is built from TRBV7-2 and TRBJ1-1; maybe TRBD1 (5 bases). CDR3 length: 14 amino acids. The germline CDR1 and CDR2 sequences are SGHTA and FQGNSA. V was pared by 7 bases and J by 0 bases, with 12 bases between. CDR3 region: CASILGRLNTEAFF. Written as DNA, the CDR3 is TGTGCCAGCATCTTGGGACGGCTGAACACTGAAGCTTTCTTT.

This clonotype was found many times. The chain joins TRBV28 to TRBJ1-5, with D unclear. Between the trimmed V and J ends, which lost 4 bases and 5 bases, there was a span of 15 bases. Germline CDR1 and CDR2: MDHEN and SYDVKM. The CDR3 is made up of 15 amino acids. CDR3 DNA sequence: TGTGCCAGCAGTTCCCCGGAGGGATGGGATCAGCCCCAGCATTTT. The encoded protein is CASSSPEGWDQPQHF.

The chain joins TRBV10-3 to TRBJ2-5; D is unclear. The CDR3 has 12 amino acids. V lost 5 bases to trimming and J lost 2 bases, with 6 bases between them. Germline CDR1 is ENHRY and CDR2 is SYGVKD. CDR3 in amino acids: CAISRGQETQYF. The CDR3 coding sequence is TGTGCCATCAGTCGAGGTCAAGAGACCCAGTACTTC.

V and J are TRBV20-1 and TRBJ1-4; D unresolved. Trimming removed 6 bases at V and 8 bases at J, with 25 bases between. The germline V gene has CDR1 DFQATT and CDR2 SNEGSKA (reference sequence). This CDR3 is 16 amino acids long. The CDR3 loop reads CSAPVTSGPIIEKLFF. The CDR3 region has the DNA TGCAGTGCGCCAGTGACCTCAGGACCGATAATCGAAAAACTGTTTTTT.

The V call is TRBV24-1, the J call TRBJ2-7; possibly TRBD1 for D (5 bases). Trimming cost V 4 bases and J 1 base, with 16 bases left between them. CDR3 size: 16 residues. Germline V gene lookup returns CDR1 KGHDR and CDR2 SFDVKD. The CDR3 DNA is TGTGCCACCAGTGAACCTAACAGGTGTTGGTCCTACGAGCAGTACTTC. It translates to CATSEPNRCWSYEQYF.

V usage is TRBV27 and J usage is TRBJ2-1, with 10 bases that match TRBD2. Germline lookup yields CDR1 MNHEY and CDR2 SMNVEV (reference sequence). The trim removed 5 bases at V and 6 bases at J, leaving 13 bases unmatched. The length of the CDR3 is 17 residues. The CDR3 protein is CASSGYGSGRVTNEQFF. In DNA, the CDR3 is TGTGCCAGCAGTGGGTACGGGAGCGGGAGGGTTACCAATGAGCAGTTCTTC.

This chain uses TRBV25-1 with TRBJ1-1; possibly TRBD1 for D (5 bases). CDR1 and CDR2 (germline): MGHDK, SYGVNS. The CDR3 runs to 16 residues. V was shortened by 8 bases and J by 5 bases, with 24 bases between the two germline ends. DNA of the CDR3: TGTGCCAGCCGCACCAGGACAATAGGTATTGTGACTGAAGCTTTCTTT. Protein product: CASRTRTIGIVTEAFF.

The chain is built from TRBV12-3 or TRBV12-4 and TRBJ2-4; 9 bases match TRBD1. CDR3 size: 16 residues. Trimming cost V 6 bases and J 0 bases; bases outside gene matches: 6. CDR3 loop: CASSPGQGLAKNIQYF. The CDR3 region has the DNA TGTGCCAGCAGCCCGGGACAGGGACTAGCCAAAAACATTCAGTACTTC.

This rearrangement joins TRBV30 to TRBJ2-7, with D hard to call. Germline values: CDR1 GTSNPN, CDR2 SVGIG (reference sequence). V dropped 3 bases and J dropped 3 bases, with 12 bases sitting between them. The CDR3 has 13 residues. Here the CDR3 reads CAWRDGSYYEQYF. DNA for the CDR3: TGTGCCTGGAGGGACGGGTCTTACTACGAGCAGTACTTC.

V is TRBV3-1 and J is TRBJ2-7; D is unresolved. The CDR3 totals 13 residues. Germline CDR1 reads LGHDT; CDR2 reads YNNKEL (reference sequence). The V and J ends lost 1 base and 4 bases respectively, with 8 bases between them. The CDR3 spells CASSQAIGYEQYF. The CDR3 coding sequence is TGTGCCAGCAGCCAAGCCATAGGGTACGAGCAGTACTTC.

Remarks on this clonotype: Relative to the germline gene, one junction end is altered; a read error may explain this. The chain joins TRBV9 to TRBJ1-1, with D possibly matching TRBD1 (6 bases). Germline V gives CDR1 SGDLS, CDR2 YYNGEE. The CDR3 length is 15 residues. The CDR3: CASSATGQMNAEAFF. DNA of the CDR3: TGTGCCAGCAGCGCCACAGGACAGATGAACGCTGAAGCTTTCTTT.